These 20 T cell receptor beta chains came from one sample sequenced in a study of shared clonotypes between healthy human individuals (dated by TCRdb to between 2020 and 2021). For the CD8 naive samples, CD45RO-negative cells were positively selected for CCR7, yielding a CD45RA+CCR7+ population from which TemRA cells were excluded. The method behind the library was the immunoSEQ multiplex PCR assay. TCRdb re-hosts the immuneACCESS table, in-frame sequences only. Its copies lack some clones; in the studies checked, an unresolved V gene accounts for under half of them, and the cause for the rest is not known. The sample profile shows approximately 2,200,000 clones; 93% of them were found once. The ten largest make up around 1.7% of the sample. The sample comprised naive CD8+ T cells from PBMCs. Reading the label with the study, this specimen's cell subset or site is: CD45RA+CCR7+. Receptors were obtained from a young man in good health. Some clones in this sample may be carry-over from other donors' samples.

The chain carries TRBV29-1 and TRBJ2-7, with D possibly TRBD1 on 6 matching bases. Germline V gene sequence: CDR1 SQVTM, CDR2 ANQGSEA. The CDR3 contains 14 residues. Trimming took 1 base from V and 6 from J, leaving 16 bases between them. CDR3 residues: CSVEVLETGREQYF. CDR3 coding DNA: TGCAGCGTTGAAGTGCTCGAGACAGGTCGCGAGCAGTACTTC.

The V and J genes are TRBV27 and TRBJ1-5; unclear D gene. CDR3 length equals 15 residues. The V and J ends lost 4 bases and 3 bases respectively, with 13 bases between them. Germline CDR1 is MNHEY and CDR2 is SMNVEV (reference sequence). Here the CDR3 reads CASSSVSGYNQPQHF. For the CDR3, the DNA is TGTGCCAGCAGTTCAGTTTCGGGTTACAATCAGCCCCAGCATTTT.

This chain links TRBV11-2 with TRBJ2-7, with D possibly called TRBD1 or TRBD2 (5 bases each). Germline loops: CDR1 SGHAT, CDR2 FQNNGV. Trimming left V 7 bases short and J 6 bases short, with 16 bases between. The CDR3 extends over 13 amino acids. This chain's CDR3 is CASKRRTGPEQYF. CDR3 nucleotide sequence: TGTGCCAGCAAGAGAAGAACGGGACCCGAGCAGTACTTC.

V gene TRBV27 combines with J gene TRBJ1-1; perhaps TRBD1 as D (5 bases). The ends were cut back, 4 bases at V and 6 bases at J, with 15 bases in the middle. CDR1 is MNHEY, CDR2 SMNVEV, per germline (reference sequence). The CDR3 is 14 residues long. The CDR3 region is CASSSSGARSEAFF. For the CDR3, the DNA is TGTGCCAGCAGTTCCTCCGGGGCCCGGTCTGAAGCTTTCTTT.

The J gene is TRBJ2-3, the V gene TRBV11-2, with 9 bases matching TRBD2. CDR3 length: 17 amino acids. The V gene end was trimmed by 1 base and the J gene end by 4 bases; junction bases not matched to a gene: 9. Germline assignment: CDR1 SGHAT and CDR2 FQNNGV. CDR3: CASSLGPGLAFPDTQYF. The DNA of the CDR3 is TGTGCCAGCAGCTTAGGTCCGGGACTAGCTTTCCCAGATACGCAGTATTTT. The full variable domain, rest sourced from reference TRBV11-2 and TRBJ2-3, is EAGVAQSPRYKIIEKRQSVAFWCNPISGHATLYWYQQILGQGPKLLIQFQNNGVVDDSQLPKDRFSAERLKGVDSTLKIQPAKLEDSAVYLCASSLGPGLAFPDTQYFGPGTRLTVL.

The chain links TRBV28 to TRBJ2-1; TRBD2 might be the D (5 bases). The length of the CDR3 is 13 residues. Germline assignment: CDR1 MDHEN and CDR2 SYDVKM. V was shortened by 6 bases and J by 8 bases, with 14 bases between the two germline ends. This chain's CDR3 is CASSPTRVHEQFF. The CDR3 coding sequence is TGTGCCAGCAGCCCCACTAGGGTGCATGAGCAGTTCTTC.

V and J are TRBV7-9 and TRBJ1-2, with a possible D match to TRBD1 (5 bases). V was cut by 3 bases and J by 1 base, with 15 bases left in between. The CDR3 spans 16 residues. Per the germline V gene, CDR1 is SEHNR and CDR2 is FQNEAQ (reference sequence). CDR3 residues: CASSFELTARNYGYTF. The CDR3 nucleotides read TGTGCCAGCAGCTTTGAACTGACAGCTCGTAACTATGGCTACACCTTC. The whole variable domain, remainder taken from reference TRBV7-9 and TRBJ1-2, is DTGVSQNPRHKITKRGQNVTFRCDPISEHNRLYWYRQTLGQGPEFLTYFQNEAQLEKSRLLSDRFSAERPKGSFSTLEIQRTEQGDSAMYLCASSFELTARNYGYTFGSGTRLTVV.

This sequence joins TRBV29-1 and TRBJ1-4; 8 bases are a match to TRBD1. V was clipped by 3 bases and J by 7 bases; unmatched bases: 7. Germline lookup yields CDR1 SQVTM and CDR2 ANQGSEA. The CDR3 extends over 14 amino acids. CDR3 in DNA: TGCAGCGTTGAGAGCAGGGGGCGAGGTGAAAAACTGTTTTTT. The encoded protein is CSVESRGRGEKLFF.

This clone was recorded once. This specimen includes other DNA sequences encoding the same CDR3. This sequence joins TRBV14 and TRBJ2-7; possible D gene TRBD1, 6 bases. Trimming took 1 base from V and 2 from J, leaving 9 bases between them. Looked up from germline, CDR1 is SGHDN and CDR2 is FVKESK. CDR3 length: 14 amino acids. Here the CDR3 DNA reads TGTGCCAGCAGCCAAGTACAGGGAGCCTACGAGCAGTACTTC. It translates to CASSQVQGAYEQYF.

The chain uses TRBV5-6 and TRBJ1-2, with D perhaps matching TRBD1 (6 bases). V lost 2 bases and J lost 3, with 17 bases in between. The CDR3 loop spans 16 amino acids. The V gene's germline CDR1 is SGHDT and CDR2 YYEEEE. The chain's CDR3 is CASSLRRTEVDYGYTF. The CDR3 DNA follows: TGTGCCAGCAGCTTACGCCGGACAGAGGTCGACTATGGCTACACCTTC.

The chain carries TRBV5-1 and TRBJ2-3; weak D call: TRBD2 (5 bases). CDR1 SGHRS and CDR2 YFSETQ come from the germline V gene. V was pared by 4 bases and J by 1 base, with 19 bases between. This CDR3 has 17 residues. The CDR3 coding sequence is TGCGCCAGCAGCCCCTTTGCCAGCGGACGGCGCACAGATACGCAGTATTTT. It yields the protein CASSPFASGRRTDTQYF.

The rearrangement joins TRBV28 to TRBJ2-7; D may be TRBD2 (5 bases). Trimming removed 5 bases at V and 1 base at J, with 12 bases between. This CDR3 is built from 14 residues. Germline assignment: CDR1 MDHEN and CDR2 SYDVKM. The CDR3 reads CASSRTLPSYEQYF. The CDR3 region has the DNA TGTGCCAGCAGTCGGACTCTCCCGTCCTACGAGCAGTACTTC.

This chain joins TRBV6-5 and TRBJ1-1; D not resolved. The V gene lost 8 bases and the J gene lost 4 bases, with 8 bases spanning the gap. The CDR3 loop spans 11 amino acids. Per the germline V gene, CDR1 is MNHEY and CDR2 is SVGAGI. The CDR3 protein is CASVSGTEAFF. As DNA, the CDR3 is TGTGCCAGCGTTTCAGGCACTGAAGCTTTCTTT.

The J gene is TRBJ2-7, the V gene TRBV28; 9 bases map to TRBD1. The germline V gene encodes CDR1 MDHEN and CDR2 SYDVKM. The CDR3 is 15 residues long. V lost 3 bases, J lost 6 bases, and 9 bases stayed unmatched. The CDR3 sequence is CASSFMGQGYLEQYF. For the CDR3, the DNA is TGTGCCAGCAGTTTCATGGGACAGGGCTATCTCGAGCAGTACTTC.

This clone showed up just once. Different DNA sequences within this sample yield the same CDR3. The chain has TRBV10-3 and TRBJ1-5; unclear D gene. V was trimmed by 0 bases and J by 2 bases, leaving 8 bases between them. CDR1 ENHRY and CDR2 SYGVKD come from the germline V gene. The length of the CDR3 is 15 residues. The CDR3 is CAISESGVGNQPQHF. The DNA of the CDR3 is TGTGCCATCAGTGAGTCTGGGGTCGGCAATCAGCCCCAGCATTTT.

V gene TRBV6-5 combines with J gene TRBJ1-1; D not certain. The V gene lost 8 bases and the J gene lost 1 base, with 17 bases spanning the gap. CDR1 is MNHEY and CDR2 is SVGAGI in the germline V gene. The CDR3 has 15 amino acids. The CDR3 DNA follows: TGTGCCAGCCTCCCGGGGAAGCGGGGGAACACTGAAGCTTTCTTT. It specifies CASLPGKRGNTEAFF.

The chain combines TRBV2 with TRBJ1-1; D might be TRBD1 (6 bases). The germline V and J ends were trimmed by 4 bases and 1 base, with 10 bases remaining between them. The CDR3 runs 14 residues. From germline, CDR1 is SNHLY and CDR2 FYNNEI. The CDR3 sequence is CASSGTAQNTEAFF. Written as DNA, the CDR3 is TGTGCCAGCAGTGGGACAGCCCAGAACACTGAAGCTTTCTTT.

This chain joins TRBV2 and TRBJ2-1; tentative D call: TRBD1 (5 bases). CDR1 and CDR2 (germline): SNHLY, FYNNEI. The germline V and J ends were trimmed by 8 bases and 7 bases, with 30 bases remaining between them. The CDR3 extends over 18 amino acids. CDR3 sequence reads: CASDRAQKGSSGWNEQFF. The DNA of the CDR3 is TGTGCCAGCGACCGAGCGCAAAAGGGGTCCTCCGGGTGGAATGAGCAGTTCTTC.

DNA for the CDR3: TGTGCCAGCACGTCCGGGACAGGGCCTATCCTCTCCTACAATGAGCAGTTCTTC. It encodes CASTSGTGPILSYNEQFF. The genes are TRBV2 and TRBJ2-1, with 9 bases that match TRBD1. The ends lost 7 bases at V and 0 bases at J; junction bases unmatched: 13. Germline lookup yields CDR1 SNHLY and CDR2 FYNNEI. The CDR3 has 18 residues.

J is TRBJ2-1 and V is TRBV2; 10 bases map to TRBD2. Germline V gives CDR1 SNHLY, CDR2 FYNNEI. CDR3 length: 17 residues. After removal of 3 bases from V and 8 bases from J, the junction contained 13 bases not matched to a gene. The DNA for the CDR3 is TGTGCCAGCAGTGATGGGACTAGCGAGAGGCACATGCATGAGCAGTTCTTC. Translated, it gives CASSDGTSERHMHEQFF.